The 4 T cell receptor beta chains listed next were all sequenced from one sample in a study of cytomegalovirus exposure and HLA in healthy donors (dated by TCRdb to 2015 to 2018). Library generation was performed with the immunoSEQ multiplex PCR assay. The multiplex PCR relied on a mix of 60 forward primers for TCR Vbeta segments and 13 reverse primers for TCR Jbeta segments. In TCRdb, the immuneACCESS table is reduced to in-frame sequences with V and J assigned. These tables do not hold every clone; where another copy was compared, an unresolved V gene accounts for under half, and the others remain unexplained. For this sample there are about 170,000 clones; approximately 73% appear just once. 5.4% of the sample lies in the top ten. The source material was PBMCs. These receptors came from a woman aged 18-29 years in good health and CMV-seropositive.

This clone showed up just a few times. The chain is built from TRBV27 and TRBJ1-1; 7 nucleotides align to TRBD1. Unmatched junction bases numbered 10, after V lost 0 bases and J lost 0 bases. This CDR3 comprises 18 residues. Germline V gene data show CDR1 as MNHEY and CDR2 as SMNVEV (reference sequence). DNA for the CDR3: TGTGCCAGCAGTTTATCAGGACAGGTTCCGTTCATGAACACTGAAGCTTTCTTT. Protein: CASSLSGQVPFMNTEAFF.

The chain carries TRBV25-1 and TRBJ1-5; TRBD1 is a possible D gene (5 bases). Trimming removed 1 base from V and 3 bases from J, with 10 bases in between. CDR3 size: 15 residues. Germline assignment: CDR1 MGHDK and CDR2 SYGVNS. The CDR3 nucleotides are TGTGCCAGCAGTGAATCGATCAGGGACAATCAGCCCCAGCATTTT. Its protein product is CASSESIRDNQPQHF.

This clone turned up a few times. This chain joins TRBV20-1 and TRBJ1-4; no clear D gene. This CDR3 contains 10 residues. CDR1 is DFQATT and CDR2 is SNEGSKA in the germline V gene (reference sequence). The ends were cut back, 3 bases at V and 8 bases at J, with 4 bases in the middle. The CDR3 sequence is CSARSEKLFF. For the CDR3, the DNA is TGCAGTGCTAGGAGCGAAAAACTGTTTTTT.

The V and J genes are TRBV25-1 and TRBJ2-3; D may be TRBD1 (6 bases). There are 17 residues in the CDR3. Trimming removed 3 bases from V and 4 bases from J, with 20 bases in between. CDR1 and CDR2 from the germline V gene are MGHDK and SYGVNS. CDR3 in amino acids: CASSDLGTRPRSDTQYF. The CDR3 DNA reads TGTGCCAGCAGTGACTTGGGGACAAGACCTAGATCAGATACGCAGTATTTT.